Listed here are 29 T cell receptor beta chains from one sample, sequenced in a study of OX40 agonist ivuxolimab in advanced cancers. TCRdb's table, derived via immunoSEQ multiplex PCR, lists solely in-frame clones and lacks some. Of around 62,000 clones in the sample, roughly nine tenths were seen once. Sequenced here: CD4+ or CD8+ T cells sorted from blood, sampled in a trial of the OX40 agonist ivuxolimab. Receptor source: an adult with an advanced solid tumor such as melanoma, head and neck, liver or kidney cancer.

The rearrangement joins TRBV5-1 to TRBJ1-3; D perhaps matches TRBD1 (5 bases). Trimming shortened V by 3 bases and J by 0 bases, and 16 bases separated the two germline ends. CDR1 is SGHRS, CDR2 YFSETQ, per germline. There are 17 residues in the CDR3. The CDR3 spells CASSWDQVPLSGNTIYF. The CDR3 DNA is TGCGCCAGCAGCTGGGACCAGGTTCCGCTCTCTGGAAACACCATATATTTT.

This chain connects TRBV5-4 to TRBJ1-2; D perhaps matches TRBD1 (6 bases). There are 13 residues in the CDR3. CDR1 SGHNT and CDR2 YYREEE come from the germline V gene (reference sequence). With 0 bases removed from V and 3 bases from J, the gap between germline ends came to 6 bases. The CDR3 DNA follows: TGTGCCAGCAGCTTGGACAGGGACTATGGCTACACCTTC. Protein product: CASSLDRDYGYTF.

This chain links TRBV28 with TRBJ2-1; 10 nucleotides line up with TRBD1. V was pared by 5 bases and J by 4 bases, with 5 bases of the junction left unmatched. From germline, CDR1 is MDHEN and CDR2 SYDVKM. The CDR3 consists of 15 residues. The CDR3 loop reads CASSPDRGWYNEQFF. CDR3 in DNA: TGTGCCAGCAGTCCGGACAGGGGGTGGTACAATGAGCAGTTCTTC.

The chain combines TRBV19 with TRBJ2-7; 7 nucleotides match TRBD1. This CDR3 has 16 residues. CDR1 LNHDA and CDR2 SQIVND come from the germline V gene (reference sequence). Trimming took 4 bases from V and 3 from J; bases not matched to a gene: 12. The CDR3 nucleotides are TGTGCCAGTAGTACCACGAGGACGGGACAGCTCTACGAGCAGTACTTC. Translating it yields CASSTTRTGQLYEQYF.

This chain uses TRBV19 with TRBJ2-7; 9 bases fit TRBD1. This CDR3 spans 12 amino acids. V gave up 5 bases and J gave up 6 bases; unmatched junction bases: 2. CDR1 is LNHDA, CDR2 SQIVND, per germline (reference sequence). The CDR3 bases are TGTGCCAGTAGTGCGACAGGGGGCGAGCAGTACTTC. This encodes CASSATGGEQYF.

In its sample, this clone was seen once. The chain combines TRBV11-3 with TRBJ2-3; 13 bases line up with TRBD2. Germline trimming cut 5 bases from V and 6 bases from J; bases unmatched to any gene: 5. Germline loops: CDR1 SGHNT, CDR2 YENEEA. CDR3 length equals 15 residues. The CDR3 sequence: CASSTGTSGADTQYF. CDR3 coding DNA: TGTGCCAGCAGCACAGGGACTAGCGGGGCGGATACGCAGTATTTT.

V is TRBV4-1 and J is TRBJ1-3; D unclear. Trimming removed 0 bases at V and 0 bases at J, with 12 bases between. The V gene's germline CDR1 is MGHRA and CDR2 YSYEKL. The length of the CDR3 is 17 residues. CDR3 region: CASSQEVTLVSGNTIYF. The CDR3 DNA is TGCGCCAGCAGCCAAGAAGTTACCCTAGTCTCTGGAAACACCATATATTTT.

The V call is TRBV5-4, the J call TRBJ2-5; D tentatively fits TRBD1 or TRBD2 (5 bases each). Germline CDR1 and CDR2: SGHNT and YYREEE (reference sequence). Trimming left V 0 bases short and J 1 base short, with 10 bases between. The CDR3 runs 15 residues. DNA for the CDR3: TGTGCCAGCAGCTTGGTGCAGGGAGTCCAAGAGACCCAGTACTTC. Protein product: CASSLVQGVQETQYF.

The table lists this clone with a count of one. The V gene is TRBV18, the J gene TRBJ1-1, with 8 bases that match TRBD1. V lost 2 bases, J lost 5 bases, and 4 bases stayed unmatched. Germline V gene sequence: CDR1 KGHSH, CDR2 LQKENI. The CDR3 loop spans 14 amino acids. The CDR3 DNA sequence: TGTGCCAGCTCACCAACAGGGGGTGGGACTGAAGCTTTCTTT. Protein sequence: CASSPTGGGTEAFF.

The CDR3: CASSMRRAPGANVLTF. The CDR3 DNA sequence: TGTGCCAGTAGTATGCGACGGGCGCCCGGGGCCAACGTCCTGACTTTC. The rearrangement joins TRBV19 to TRBJ2-6; D is unresolved. With 3 bases removed from V and 4 bases from J, the gap between germline ends came to 13 bases. This CDR3 contains 16 residues. From germline, CDR1 is LNHDA and CDR2 SQIVND (reference sequence).

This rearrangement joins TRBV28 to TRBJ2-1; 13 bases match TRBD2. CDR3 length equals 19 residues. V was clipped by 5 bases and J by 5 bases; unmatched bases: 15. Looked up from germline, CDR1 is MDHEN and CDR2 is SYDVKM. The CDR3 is CASSQRILRLAGGDNEQFF. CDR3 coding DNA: TGTGCCAGCAGTCAAAGAATCCTAAGACTAGCGGGAGGTGACAATGAGCAGTTCTTC.

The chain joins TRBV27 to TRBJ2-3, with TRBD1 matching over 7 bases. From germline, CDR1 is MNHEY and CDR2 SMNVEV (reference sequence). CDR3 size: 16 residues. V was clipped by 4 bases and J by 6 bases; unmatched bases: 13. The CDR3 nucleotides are TGTGCCAGCAGTTCCCTGAAGACAGGGCGAGGGGATACGCAGTATTTT. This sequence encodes CASSSLKTGRGDTQYF.

The CDR3 here is CASSLGDGNYGYTF. In nucleotides, the CDR3 is TGTGCCAGCAGCTTAGGGGACGGCAACTATGGCTACACCTTC. The rearrangement links TRBV7-2 to TRBJ1-2, with D possibly TRBD1 on 5 matching bases. Trimming removed 1 base at V and 2 bases at J, with 8 bases between. The CDR3 totals 14 residues. CDR1 and CDR2 from the germline V gene are SGHTA and FQGNSA.

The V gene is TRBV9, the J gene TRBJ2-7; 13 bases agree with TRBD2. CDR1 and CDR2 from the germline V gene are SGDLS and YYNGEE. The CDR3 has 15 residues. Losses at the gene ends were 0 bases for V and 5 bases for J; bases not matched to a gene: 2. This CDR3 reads CASSVGTSGSHEQYF. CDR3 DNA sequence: TGTGCCAGCAGCGTAGGGACTAGCGGGAGCCACGAGCAGTACTTC.

The CDR3 sequence: CASSGTVRSGNTIYF. The CDR3 DNA is TGTGCCAGCAGCGGGACAGTTCGATCTGGAAACACCATATATTTT. This rearrangement joins TRBV2 to TRBJ1-3; 7 bases align to TRBD1. The CDR3 runs to 15 residues. Germline V gene data show CDR1 as SNHLY and CDR2 as FYNNEI. Unmatched junction bases numbered 6, after V lost 6 bases and J lost 1 base.

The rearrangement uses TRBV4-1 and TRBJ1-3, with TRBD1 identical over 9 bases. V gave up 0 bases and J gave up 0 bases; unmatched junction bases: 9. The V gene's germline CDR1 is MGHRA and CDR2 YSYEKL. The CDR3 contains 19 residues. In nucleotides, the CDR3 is TGCGCCAGCAGCCAAGATAGAGGACAGGGGAGTGCCTCTGGAAACACCATATATTTT. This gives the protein CASSQDRGQGSASGNTIYF.

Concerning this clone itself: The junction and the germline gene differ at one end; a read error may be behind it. CDR3 nucleotides: TGTGCCAGCAGCCTAGCAGGATATAGCAATCAGCCCCAGCATTTT. The encoded protein is CASSLAGYSNQPQHF. This rearrangement joins TRBV7-6 to TRBJ1-5; no clear D. CDR1 and CDR2 (germline): SGHVS, FNYEAQ. The CDR3 runs to 15 residues.

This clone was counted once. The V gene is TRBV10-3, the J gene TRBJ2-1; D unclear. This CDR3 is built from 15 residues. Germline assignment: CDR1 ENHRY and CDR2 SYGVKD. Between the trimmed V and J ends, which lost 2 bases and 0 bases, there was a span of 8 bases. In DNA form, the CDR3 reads TGTGCCATCAGTGAGCGGATCAGCTCCTACAATGAGCAGTTCTTC. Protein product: CAISERISSYNEQFF.

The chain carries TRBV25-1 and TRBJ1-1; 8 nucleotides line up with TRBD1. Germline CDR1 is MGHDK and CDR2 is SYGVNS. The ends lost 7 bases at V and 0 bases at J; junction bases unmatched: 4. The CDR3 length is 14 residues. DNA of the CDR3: TGTGCCAGCACTAAGACAGGGGTGAACACTGAAGCTTTCTTT. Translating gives CASTKTGVNTEAFF.

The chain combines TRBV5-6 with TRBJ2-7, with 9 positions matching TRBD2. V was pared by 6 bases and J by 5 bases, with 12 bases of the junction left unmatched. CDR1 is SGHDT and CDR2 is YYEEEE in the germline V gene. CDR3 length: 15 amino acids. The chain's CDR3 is CASTLGAGGGDEQYF. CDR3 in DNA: TGTGCCAGCACCCTGGGTGCGGGAGGGGGCGACGAGCAGTACTTC.

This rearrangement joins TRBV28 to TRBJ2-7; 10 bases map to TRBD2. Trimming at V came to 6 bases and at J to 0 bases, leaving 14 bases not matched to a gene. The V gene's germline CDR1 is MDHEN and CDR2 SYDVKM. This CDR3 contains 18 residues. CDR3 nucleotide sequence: TGTGCCAGCAGCCCCGCGCGAAGGGCTAGCGGGAGCTCCTACGAGCAGTACTTC. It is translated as CASSPARRASGSSYEQYF.

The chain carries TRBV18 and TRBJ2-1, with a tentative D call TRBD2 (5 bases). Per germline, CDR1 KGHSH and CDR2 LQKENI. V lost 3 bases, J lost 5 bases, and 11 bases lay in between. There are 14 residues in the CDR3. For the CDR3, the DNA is TGTGCCAGCTCACCTCGCGGACTGAACAATGAGCAGTTCTTC. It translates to CASSPRGLNNEQFF.

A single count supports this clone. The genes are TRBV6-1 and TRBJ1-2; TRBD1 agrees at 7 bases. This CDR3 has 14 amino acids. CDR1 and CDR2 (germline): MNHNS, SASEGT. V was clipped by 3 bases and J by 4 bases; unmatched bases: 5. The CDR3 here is CASSETGRGYGYTF. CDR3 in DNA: TGTGCCAGCAGTGAGACAGGGCGAGGCTATGGCTACACCTTC.

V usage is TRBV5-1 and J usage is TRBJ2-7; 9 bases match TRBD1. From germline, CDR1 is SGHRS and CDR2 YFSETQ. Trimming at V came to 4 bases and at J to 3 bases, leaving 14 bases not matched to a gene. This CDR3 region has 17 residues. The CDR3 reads CASSPGTGNSRYYEQYF. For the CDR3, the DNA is TGCGCCAGCAGCCCCGGGACAGGGAATTCTCGTTACTACGAGCAGTACTTC.

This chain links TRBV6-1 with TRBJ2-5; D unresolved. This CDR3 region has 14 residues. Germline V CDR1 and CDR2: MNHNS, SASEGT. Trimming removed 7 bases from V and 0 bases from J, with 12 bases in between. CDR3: CASKQDPYQETQYF. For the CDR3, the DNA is TGTGCCAGCAAGCAGGACCCGTACCAAGAGACCCAGTACTTC.

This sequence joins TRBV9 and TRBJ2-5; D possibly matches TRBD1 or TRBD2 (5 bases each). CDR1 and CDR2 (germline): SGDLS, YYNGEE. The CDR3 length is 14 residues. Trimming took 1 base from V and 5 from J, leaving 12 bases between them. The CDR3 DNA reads TGTGCCAGCAGCGTACTGGGGACCAGGGAGACCCAGTACTTC. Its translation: CASSVLGTRETQYF.

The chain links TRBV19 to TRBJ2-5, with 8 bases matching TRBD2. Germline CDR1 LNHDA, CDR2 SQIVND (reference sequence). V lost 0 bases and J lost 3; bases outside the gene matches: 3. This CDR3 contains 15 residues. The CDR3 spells CASSIDSGVKETQYF. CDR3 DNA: TGTGCCAGTAGTATAGATAGCGGGGTAAAAGAGACCCAGTACTTC.

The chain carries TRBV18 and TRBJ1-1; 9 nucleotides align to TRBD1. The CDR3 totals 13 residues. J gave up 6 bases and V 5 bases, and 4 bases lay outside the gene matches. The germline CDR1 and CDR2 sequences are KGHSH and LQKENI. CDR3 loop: CASSGTGTAEAFF. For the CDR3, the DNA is TGTGCCAGCTCAGGGACAGGGACCGCTGAAGCTTTCTTT.

The CDR3 reads CASTAGYGYTF. The CDR3 coding sequence is TGTGCCAGCACCGCAGGGTATGGCTACACCTTC. The chain couples TRBV25-1 to TRBJ1-2; perhaps TRBD1 as D (5 bases). V was clipped by 7 bases and J by 5 bases, with 8 bases between them. The CDR3 consists of 11 residues. Germline values: CDR1 MGHDK, CDR2 SYGVNS.